The present T cell receptor (beta chain) was sequenced within a study of T cell responses to AZD1222 COVID-19 vaccine. Clones were sequenced by immunoSEQ multiplex PCR, and TCRdb holds only the in-frame ones, with some missing. Found here are roughly 160,000 clones, approximately 94% of them singletons; the top ten hold approximately 0.6%. CDR1 and CDR2 from the germline V gene are SGHRS and YFSETQ. The junction had 11 bases not matched to a gene; V was cut back by 5 bases and J by 4 bases. This CDR3 is built from 17 residues. V gene TRBV5-1 combines with J gene TRBJ2-1; 11 bases map to TRBD1. Here the sequenced sample was peripheral blood, taken on day 0 of AZD1222 vaccination. This clonotype was sampled from an adult in good health. CDR3 nucleotide sequence: TGCGCCAGCAGTTCCCGTACCGGGACAGGGGGGTACAATGAGCAGTTCTTC. This codes for CASSSRTGTGGYNEQFF.